Presented here are 27 T cell receptor beta chains from one specimen sequenced in a study of T cells in Graves' hyperthyroidism and ophthalmopathy. Amplification targeted TCR beta CDR3 regions from RNA transcripts. TCR CDR3 underwent first-round RT-PCR with the HTBI primer set. From the multiplex PCR reads, TCRdb called clonotypes with MiXCR, one entry per CDR3 protein. In the table there are 700,000 or so distinct CDR3 sequences, 13% to 15% of which are singletons. The sequencing sample was made of blood. The origin of the receptors is a woman between 45 and 60 years old with Graves' ophthalmopathy.

J is TRBJ2-5 and V is TRBV5-5; no clear D. Germline CDR1 is SGHKS and CDR2 is YYEKEE (reference sequence). V was clipped by 4 bases and J by 4 bases, with 14 bases between them. The CDR3 has 14 amino acids. The CDR3 loop reads CASSRLLSGETQYF. The CDR3 bases are TGTGCCAGCAGCCGTCTTCTCAGTGGAGAGACCCAGTACTTC.

This clonotype was recorded many times. The chain has TRBV13 and TRBJ2-1, with 7 nucleotides matching TRBD1. The CDR3 has 14 residues. J lost 5 bases, V lost 7 bases, and 8 bases had no gene match. CDR1 and CDR2 (germline): PRHDT, FYEKMQ (reference sequence). CDR3 protein: CASISRGLHNEQFF. The CDR3 DNA is TGTGCCAGCATTAGTAGGGGGCTACACAATGAGCAGTTCTTC.

The gene calls are TRBV5-5 and TRBJ2-1; 8 bases match TRBD2. CDR3 length: 17 residues. The germline CDR1 and CDR2 sequences are SGHKS and YYEKEE (reference sequence). Trimming at V came to 4 bases and at J to 0 bases, leaving 9 bases not matched to a gene. The CDR3 loop is CASSPNREGFSYNEQFF. The DNA for the CDR3 is TGTGCCAGCAGCCCCAATCGGGAGGGATTCTCCTACAATGAGCAGTTCTTC.

This clonotype has only a few counts. The chain employs TRBV4-2 and TRBJ2-7; D possibly matches TRBD1 or TRBD2 (5 bases each). The CDR3 sequence is 15 residues long. The V and J ends lost 0 bases and 3 bases respectively, with 12 bases between them. The germline V gene encodes CDR1 LGHNA and CDR2 YNFKEQ. CDR3 nucleotide sequence: TGTGCCAGCAGCCAAGATGGGACGGGAAACTACGAGCAGTACTTC. Protein: CASSQDGTGNYEQYF.

This clonotype was found many times. This sequence joins TRBV30 and TRBJ2-5; 8 bases are a match to TRBD1. Losses at the gene ends were 2 bases for V and 1 base for J; bases not matched to a gene: 3. CDR3 size: 14 residues. The germline CDR1 and CDR2 sequences are GTSNPN and SVGIG (reference sequence). The CDR3 coding sequence is TGTGCCTGGAGTAGACAGGGGCGCCAAGAGACCCAGTACTTC. As protein: CAWSRQGRQETQYF.

Only a few counts were recorded for this clonotype. The chain links TRBV9 to TRBJ2-7; 9 bases are shared with TRBD2. Unmatched junction bases numbered 9, after V lost 0 bases and J lost 5 bases. CDR1 and CDR2 from the germline V gene are SGDLS and YYNGEE. The CDR3 spans 16 residues. The CDR3 protein is CASSVGAGGPMDEQYF. CDR3 coding DNA: TGTGCCAGCAGCGTAGGTGCGGGAGGGCCGATGGACGAGCAGTACTTC. The whole variable domain, filled in from reference TRBV9 and TRBJ2-7, reads DSGVTQTPKHLITATGQRVTLRCSPRSGDLSVYWYQQSLDQGLQFLIQYYNGEERAKGNILERFSAQQFPDLHSELNLSSLELGDSALYFCASSVGAGGPMDEQYFGPGTRLTVT.

This clonotype was detected many times. The rearrangement uses TRBV18 and TRBJ1-4; D is unclear. This CDR3 is 14 amino acids long. V lost 5 bases to trimming and J lost 0 bases, with 7 bases between them. Per the germline V gene, CDR1 is KGHSH and CDR2 is LQKENI. The CDR3 loop is CASSTQATNEKLFF. The CDR3 DNA is TGTGCCAGCTCAACTCAGGCAACTAATGAAAAACTGTTTTTT.

This clonotype was found a few times. The rearrangement joins TRBV19 to TRBJ1-5, with D possibly matching TRBD1 (6 bases). The germline CDR1 and CDR2 sequences are LNHDA and SQIVND (reference sequence). The CDR3 length is 16 residues. The V gene lost 5 bases and the J gene lost 2 bases, with 16 bases spanning the gap. The CDR3 reads CASSGTGRGGNQPQHF. CDR3 in DNA: TGTGCCAGTAGTGGTACGGGCAGGGGTGGCAATCAGCCCCAGCATTTT.

This chain links TRBV27 with TRBJ1-5, with D uncertain. Looked up from germline, CDR1 is MNHEY and CDR2 is SMNVEV (reference sequence). This CDR3 is built from 15 residues. V shed 5 bases and J shed 3 bases, with 14 bases lying between them. DNA for the CDR3: TGTGCCAGCAGTATATACCCAAACGACAATCAGCCCCAGCATTTT. Translated: CASSIYPNDNQPQHF.

This clonotype was counted many times. The V call is TRBV2, the J call TRBJ1-2; 10 positions match TRBD1. The CDR3 extends over 16 amino acids. Per germline, CDR1 SNHLY and CDR2 FYNNEI. V lost 9 bases, J lost 2 bases, and 12 bases stayed unmatched. Here the CDR3 DNA reads TGTGCCAGTTACGGGACAGGGGATCCTAAAAACTATGGCTACACCTTC. Its translation: CASYGTGDPKNYGYTF.

This clonotype has a count of ten or more. This rearrangement joins TRBV7-3 to TRBJ2-7, with a possible D match to TRBD2 (5 bases). V was shortened by 1 base and J by 1 base, with 8 bases between the two germline ends. The length of the CDR3 is 14 residues. Germline lookup yields CDR1 SGHTA and CDR2 FQGTGA. As DNA, the CDR3 is TGTGCCAGCAGCTTAAATCCGGGATCCTACGAGCAGTACTTC. It yields the protein CASSLNPGSYEQYF.

The chain joins TRBV6-2 or TRBV6-3 to TRBJ2-7; no clear D. The CDR3 contains 13 residues. CDR1 and CDR2 from the germline V gene are MNHEY and SVGEGT. Trimming took 2 bases from V and 7 from J, leaving 12 bases between them. CDR3 sequence: CASSYAVVREQYF. The CDR3, as DNA: TGTGCCAGCAGTTACGCCGTTGTGAGGGAGCAGTACTTC.

The chain uses TRBV6-1 and TRBJ2-7; TRBD1 matches 11 bases. The junction had 8 bases not matched to a gene; V was cut back by 1 base and J by 3 bases. Germline assignment: CDR1 MNHNS and CDR2 SASEGT. This CDR3 comprises 17 residues. The CDR3 DNA reads as TGTGCCAGCAGTGAAGAGACCCCCGGGACAGGGGGCTACGAGCAGTACTTC. Translating gives CASSEETPGTGGYEQYF.

This clonotype was detected only a few times. The rearrangement joins TRBV3-1 to TRBJ2-3; D is undetermined. The CDR3 is made up of 14 amino acids. V lost 4 bases and J lost 2, with 10 bases in between. Per germline, CDR1 LGHDT and CDR2 YNNKEL (reference sequence). For the CDR3, the DNA is TGTGCCAGCAGCCCGAGTAGGTTCACAGATACGCAGTATTTT. It yields the protein CASSPSRFTDTQYF.

This clonotype was counted at least ten times. The chain carries TRBV27 and TRBJ2-1; 9 bases map to TRBD1. Per the germline V gene, CDR1 is MNHEY and CDR2 is SMNVEV (reference sequence). This CDR3 is 14 amino acids long. V shed 8 bases and J 9 bases; nucleotides not matched to a gene: 11. DNA for the CDR3: TGTGCCAGCTCGAACAGGGGGCCGGGAGGTGAGCAGTTCTTC. Amino acids: CASSNRGPGGEQFF.

In this sample, this clonotype turned up many times. The genes are TRBV7-9 and TRBJ2-1, with 7 bases fitting TRBD2. Germline V lookup: CDR1 SEHNR, CDR2 FQNEAQ (reference sequence). Germline trimming cut 1 base from V and 5 bases from J; bases unmatched to any gene: 8. The CDR3 is 16 residues long. The DNA of the CDR3 is TGTGCCAGCAGCTTAGTATTGCCTAGCGGACACAATGAGCAGTTCTTC. This encodes CASSLVLPSGHNEQFF.

This clonotype was seen ten or more times. V and J are TRBV12-3 or TRBV12-4 and TRBJ2-2; D not certain. V was pared by 10 bases and J by 1 base, with 25 bases between. The CDR3 totals 18 residues. The CDR3 coding sequence is TGTGCCACCTCTCCAATTGCGAGTGCCGGATTGAACACCGGGGAGCTGTTTTTT. It translates to CATSPIASAGLNTGELFF.

Turning to this clonotype: No conserved phenylalanine or tryptophan ends this CDR3, so it is likely a read error. This chain joins TRBV11-3 and TRBJ2-5; 9 bases agree with TRBD1. V dropped 4 bases and J dropped 0; count of bases not matched to a gene: 12. CDR3 length: 18 amino acids. CDR1 SGHNT and CDR2 YENEEA come from the germline V gene. Written as DNA, the CDR3 is TGTGCCAGCAGCTCCGGACAGGGGTCGATAACGTACCAAGAGACCCAGTACTCC. This gives the protein CASSSGQGSITYQETQYS.

This clonotype has more than one count but fewer than ten. V gene TRBV19 combines with J gene TRBJ2-5; 13 bases fit TRBD2. The CDR3 sequence is 19 residues long. V shed 4 bases and J 1 base; nucleotides not matched to a gene: 12. Germline V gene sequence: CDR1 LNHDA, CDR2 SQIVND (reference sequence). Here the CDR3 reads CASSKPPRLAGGLQETQYF. Here the CDR3 DNA reads TGTGCCAGTAGTAAGCCCCCTCGACTAGCGGGAGGCCTCCAAGAGACCCAGTACTTC. The variable domain in full, completed from reference TRBV19 and TRBJ2-5, reads DGGITQSPKYLFRKEGQNVTLSCEQNLNHDAMYWYRQDPGQGLRLIYYSQIVNDFQKGDIAEGYSVSREKKESFPLTVTSAQKNPTAFYLCASSKPPRLAGGLQETQYFGPGTRLLVL.

This clonotype was found many times. The V gene is TRBV12-3 or TRBV12-4, the J gene TRBJ1-1; 7 bases fit TRBD1. The CDR3 is made up of 16 amino acids. V lost 3 bases to trimming and J lost 4 bases; unmatched junction nucleotides: 11. CDR3 region: CASSFDQTGSGTEAFF. The CDR3 region has the DNA TGTGCCAGCAGTTTTGATCAGACAGGGTCGGGCACTGAAGCTTTCTTT.

The table lists this clonotype with many counts. The chain is built from TRBV28 and TRBJ2-1; TRBD2 aligns across 9 bases. The CDR3 spans 17 residues. The trim removed 6 bases at V and 7 bases at J, leaving 16 bases unmatched. Germline V gives CDR1 MDHEN, CDR2 SYDVKM. The CDR3 loop reads CASSPGWREGPGNEQFF. In DNA, the CDR3 is TGTGCCAGCAGCCCCGGGTGGCGGGAGGGCCCTGGTAATGAGCAGTTCTTC.

Turning to this clonotype: This sequence may be a read error, since a much larger clone differs from it by one base. The V gene is TRBV5-1, the J gene TRBJ2-1; 7 bases map to TRBD2. This CDR3 has 15 residues. Germline V lookup: CDR1 SGHRS, CDR2 YFSETQ. DNA for the CDR3: TGTGCCAACAGTGATAGGACTAGAAGATACAATGAGCAGTTCTTC. Amino acids: CANSDRTRRYNEQFF.

This chain connects TRBV7-3 to TRBJ1-2; 12 bases are shared with TRBD1. V lost 2 bases and J lost 2; bases outside the gene matches: 3. The germline V gene has CDR1 SGHTA and CDR2 FQGTGA. The length of the CDR3 is 16 residues. This chain's CDR3 is CASSLGGTGGNYGYTF. In DNA, the CDR3 is TGTGCCAGCAGCTTAGGGGGGACAGGGGGCAACTATGGCTACACCTTC. The full variable domain, its missing parts supplied by reference TRBV7-3 and TRBJ1-2, is GAGVSQTPSNKVTEKGKYVELRCDPISGHTALYWYRQSLGQGPEFLIYFQGTGAADDSGLPNDRFFAVRPEGSVSTLKIQRTERGDSAVYLCASSLGGTGGNYGYTFGSGTRLTVV.

The genes are TRBV6-1 and TRBJ2-2, with 13 bases that match TRBD2. Germline assignment: CDR1 MNHNS and CDR2 SASEGT. J was trimmed by 6 bases and V by 5 bases; bases with no gene match: 6. There are 16 residues in the CDR3. In nucleotides, the CDR3 is TGTGCCAGCAGTCAAACTAGCGGGAGGGCCCCCGGGGAGCTGTTTTTT. Amino acids: CASSQTSGRAPGELFF.

This clonotype was counted a few times. The rearrangement joins TRBV7-8 to TRBJ2-5; TRBD1 matches at 9 bases. Germline lookup yields CDR1 SGHVS and CDR2 FQNEAQ. V lost 3 bases and J lost 4; bases outside the gene matches: 6. The CDR3 covers 15 residues. CDR3 region: CASSFYRGQGETQYF. Written as DNA, the CDR3 is TGTGCCAGCAGCTTTTACCGGGGACAGGGAGAGACCCAGTACTTC.

This chain joins TRBV11-3 and TRBJ2-7; D ambiguous. The CDR3 loop spans 15 amino acids. Germline loops: CDR1 SGHNT, CDR2 YENEEA. Trimming removed 4 bases from V and 3 bases from J, with 16 bases in between. The CDR3 sequence is CASSSRVGSGYEQYF. The CDR3 DNA follows: TGTGCCAGCAGCTCAAGGGTGGGGTCGGGCTACGAGCAGTACTTC.

In its sample, this clonotype was seen many times. This chain links TRBV7-2 with TRBJ2-5; D is uncertain. Germline CDR1 is SGHTA and CDR2 is FQGNSA. V was pared by 0 bases and J by 2 bases, with 4 bases between. The CDR3 consists of 13 residues. CDR3 region: CASSLAMQETQYF. In nucleotides, the CDR3 is TGTGCCAGCAGCTTAGCTATGCAAGAGACCCAGTACTTC.